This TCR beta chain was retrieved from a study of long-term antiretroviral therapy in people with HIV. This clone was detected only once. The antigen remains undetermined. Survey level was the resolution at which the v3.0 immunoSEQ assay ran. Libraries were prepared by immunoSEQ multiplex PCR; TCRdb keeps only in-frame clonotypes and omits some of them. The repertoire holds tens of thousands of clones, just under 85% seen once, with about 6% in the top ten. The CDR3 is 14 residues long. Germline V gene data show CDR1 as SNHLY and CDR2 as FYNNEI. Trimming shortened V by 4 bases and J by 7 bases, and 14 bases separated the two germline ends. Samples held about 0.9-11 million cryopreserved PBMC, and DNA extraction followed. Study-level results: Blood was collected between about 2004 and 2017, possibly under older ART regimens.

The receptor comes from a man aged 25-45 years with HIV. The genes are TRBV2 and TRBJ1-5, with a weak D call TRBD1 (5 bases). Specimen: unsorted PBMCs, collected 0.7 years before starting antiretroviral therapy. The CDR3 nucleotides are TGTGCCAGCAGTGCGGGTCAGGGAAACCAGCCCCAGCATTTT. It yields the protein CASSAGQGNQPQHF.